The clone carrying this T cell receptor beta chain was seen repeatedly, ten times or more. What it binds is not known. TCRdb itself ran the RACE reads through MiXCR, one entry per CDR3 protein. The sample has about 350,000 distinct CDR3 sequences; roughly 6% are singletons. This sample was taken from a study of human T cells and chemical hapten exposure. On the study more broadly: The study patch tested 0.01% DPC on the upper back and read results at 6 days. Study-level results: Sensitization with DPC brought no change to TCRs above 1 in 1000 in frequency.

Germline CDR1 SGHTA, CDR2 FQGNSA. The germline V and J ends were trimmed by 1 base and 5 bases, with 9 bases remaining between them. The CDR3 covers 14 residues. Time point meaning: pre-sensitization, week 0. Sample treatment: therapeutic diphenylcyclopropenone sensitization with weekly scalp DPC. The V gene is TRBV7-2, the J gene TRBJ1-5; unclear D gene. The sample consisted of whole blood, taken in connection with sensitization to the hapten diphenylcyclopropenone (DPC). The sequence was obtained from a woman between 18 and 29 years old with alopecia areata. Some clones in this sample may be carry-over from other donors' samples. The CDR3 DNA reads TGTGCCAGCAGCTTAGGGGGTGCCCATCAGCCCCAGCATTTT. This sequence encodes CASSLGGAHQPQHF.